The rows below give T cell receptor beta chains drawn from one sample of a study of blood T cells in healthy people across ages. Using its own MiXCR run on the 5' RACE reads, TCRdb lists one record per CDR3 protein. The data show 550,000 to 750,000 distinct CDR3 sequences, roughly 21% seen once. Input material: blood. These receptors originate from a man aged 65 to 85 in good health. Each CDR3 is given with its conserved first and last residue. Each record gives: V gene, J gene, D gene, clone size, CDR3 protein, CDR3 DNA. D genes are given only for firm matches. Rows may omit the clone size; those that give it use once, few, many or a size class.

>TRBV20-1|TRBJ2-1|NA|NA
CRGANGPSDNEQFF
TGCAGGGGGGCAAACGGGCCTAGTGACAATGAGCAGTTCTTC
>TRBV9|TRBJ1-2|NA|few
CASSVDQGRSYGYTF
TGTGCCAGCAGCGTAGATCAGGGGCGCTCCTATGGCTACACCTTC
>TRBV10-3|TRBJ2-3|TRBD2|NA
CAISDPTSGMTTDTQYF
TGTGCCATCAGCGACCCGACTAGCGGGATGACCACAGATACGCAGTATTTT
>TRBV7-2|TRBJ2-6|NA|few
CASSLVTGRGANVLTF
TGTGCCAGCAGCTTAGTTACGGGGCGTGGGGCCAACGTCCTGACTTTC
>TRBV12-3/TRBV12-4|TRBJ2-1|TRBD2|few
CASSGLAGMSSYNEQFF
TGTGCCAGCAGCGGACTAGCGGGCATGAGCTCCTACAATGAGCAGTTCTTC
>TRBV7-9|TRBJ1-5|NA|NA
CASGAQQPQHF
TGTGCCAGCGGGGCGCAACAGCCCCAGCATTTT
>TRBV27|TRBJ2-2|TRBD2|many
CASSSRTSGSRRELFF
TGTGCCAGCAGTTCACGGACTAGCGGGAGTCGACGGGAGCTGTTTTTT
>TRBV20-1|TRBJ2-7|TRBD2|NA
CSARFIAGGFGIYEQYF
TGCAGTGCTAGATTTATAGCGGGAGGCTTCGGGATCTACGAGCAGTACTTC
>TRBV12-3/TRBV12-4|TRBJ2-1|NA|few
CASSLGERNEQFF
TGTGCCAGCAGTTTGGGTGAACGGAATGAGCAGTTCTTC
>TRBV6-6|TRBJ2-4|TRBD1|many
CASTGDRAVDIQYF
TGTGCCAGCACCGGTGACAGGGCGGTAGACATTCAGTACTTC
>TRBV3-1|TRBJ2-7|NA|few
CASSPGRWEQYF
TGTGCCAGCAGCCCGGGACGCTGGGAGCAGTACTTC
>TRBV20-1|TRBJ2-7|TRBD2|many
CSARAPVAGGPHEQYF
TGCAGTGCTAGAGCCCCAGTGGCGGGAGGGCCGCACGAGCAGTACTTC
>TRBV29-1|TRBJ2-3|NA|NA
CSVGPGKNTQYF
TGCAGCGTTGGCCCCGGGAAGAATACGCAGTATTTT
>TRBV7-9|TRBJ2-5|NA|few
CASSPPVGWGETQYF
TGTGCCAGCAGCCCGCCTGTGGGGTGGGGAGAGACCCAGTACTTC
>TRBV14|TRBJ1-3|NA|few
CASTEGIPGNTIYF
TGTGCCAGCACCGAGGGTATCCCTGGAAACACCATATATTTT
>TRBV20-1|TRBJ2-6|NA|NA
CSARDLASGASVLTF
TGCAGTGCTAGAGATCTAGCCTCTGGGGCCAGCGTCCTGACTTTC
>TRBV28|TRBJ2-1|NA|few
CASSRAATGYNEQFF
TGTGCCAGCAGCCGAGCAGCAACGGGCTACAATGAGCAGTTCTTC
>TRBV2|TRBJ1-4|NA|NA
CASSERRQGLSEKLFF
TGTGCCAGCAGTGAACGACGCCAGGGGTTGAGTGAAAAACTGTTTTTT
>TRBV7-9|TRBJ1-2|NA|few
CAGDRSYGYTF
TGTGCCGGCGATAGGAGCTATGGCTACACCTTC
>TRBV29-1|TRBJ2-3|NA|few
CSVGNSVYTQYF
TGCAGCGTTGGAAACAGCGTATATACGCAGTATTTT
>TRBV5-6|TRBJ1-1|NA|few
CASSAYTEAFF
TGTGCCAGCAGCGCGTACACTGAAGCTTTCTTT
>TRBV7-9|TRBJ1-2|TRBD1|few
CASSPTGTGQNYGYTF
TGTGCCAGCAGCCCCACCGGGACAGGCCAAAACTATGGCTACACCTTC
>TRBV6-5|TRBJ2-7|TRBD2|few
CASKPGTSGSSYEQYF
TGTGCCAGCAAACCTGGGACTAGCGGGAGCTCCTACGAGCAGTACTTC
>TRBV3-1|TRBJ2-7|TRBD2|NA
CASSPPLTSGRLYEQYF
TGTGCCAGCAGCCCACCTCTCACTAGCGGGAGGCTCTACGAGCAGTACTTC
>TRBV7-8|TRBJ2-5|TRBD2|NA
CASSLGPGLQETQYF
TGTGCCAGCAGCTTAGGTCCGGGACTACAAGAGACCCAGTACTTC
>TRBV12-3/TRBV12-4|TRBJ2-7|TRBD1|many
CASSFGGQGGTYEQYF
TGTGCCAGCAGTTTCGGGGGACAGGGGGGAACGTACGAGCAGTACTTC
>TRBV21-1|TRBJ1-2|NA|many
CASSKTLGVSVYGYTF
TGTGCCAGCAGCAAAACCTTGGGGGTTAGCGTCTATGGCTACACCTTC
>TRBV12-3/TRBV12-4|TRBJ2-7|NA|NA
CASSPGGPFSYEQYF
TGTGCCAGCAGTCCGGGCGGGCCCTTCTCCTACGAGCAGTACTTC
>TRBV20-1|TRBJ1-1|TRBD1|few
CSASDPTGYLGAFF
TGCAGTGCTAGCGACCCGACAGGGTATTTAGGAGCTTTCTTT
>TRBV20-1|TRBJ1-1|NA|many
CSAPGVVNEAFF
TGCAGTGCCCCCGGCGTGGTTAATGAAGCTTTCTTT
>TRBV6-2/TRBV6-3|TRBJ2-2|NA|few
CASNVQANTGELFF
TGTGCCAGCAACGTCCAGGCGAACACCGGGGAGCTGTTTTTT
>TRBV6-5|TRBJ1-3|NA|few
CASSRQDSGNTIYF
TGTGCCAGCAGTAGACAGGACTCTGGAAACACCATATATTTT
>TRBV5-6|TRBJ2-1|NA|NA
CASSGKTAYNEQFF
TGTGCCAGCAGCGGAAAGACAGCTTACAATGAGCAGTTCTTC
>TRBV29-1|TRBJ2-1|NA|NA
CSAQGGEGSYNEQFF
TGCAGCGCCCAAGGCGGGGAAGGGTCCTACAATGAGCAGTTCTTC
>TRBV10-3|TRBJ1-2|TRBD1|NA
CAITGQGKDGYTF
TGTGCCATCACGGGACAGGGGAAAGATGGCTACACCTTC
>TRBV6-2/TRBV6-3|TRBJ2-5|NA|many
CASRTSGGETQYF
TGTGCCAGCAGAACCAGCGGAGGGGAGACCCAGTACTTC
>TRBV20-1|TRBJ2-1|NA|NA
CSARGSGAGSYNEQFF
TGCAGTGCTAGAGGGTCCGGGGCGGGTTCCTACAATGAGCAGTTCTTC
>TRBV24-1|TRBJ2-1|TRBD2|few
CATSDFGASGYSYNEQFF
TGTGCCACCAGTGATTTTGGCGCTAGCGGGTATTCTTACAATGAGCAGTTCTTC
>TRBV5-1|TRBJ2-1|TRBD2|NA
CASSFGTSGRHYNEQFF
TGCGCCAGCAGCTTCGGGACTAGCGGGAGACACTACAATGAGCAGTTCTTC
>TRBV6-1|TRBJ2-7|NA|NA
CASSSRGASGINEQYF
TGTGCCAGCAGCTCCAGGGGAGCTAGCGGTATCAACGAGCAGTACTTC
>TRBV7-9|TRBJ1-4|NA|few
CASSATATNEKLFF
TGTGCCAGTTCAGCGACAGCAACTAATGAAAAACTGTTTTTT
>TRBV29-1|TRBJ2-1|TRBD2|NA
CSQGGSSYNEQFF
TGCAGCCAGGGCGGGAGCTCCTACAATGAGCAGTTCTTC
>TRBV7-9|TRBJ2-3|NA|NA
CASERVPTDTQYF
TGTGCCAGCGAGCGCGTCCCTACAGATACGCAGTATTTT
>TRBV29-1|TRBJ2-3|NA|NA
CSVSKDLVTDTQYF
TGCAGCGTTTCCAAGGATCTGGTCACAGATACGCAGTATTTT
>TRBV5-1|TRBJ2-1|TRBD2|few
CASSLASGRHNEQFF
TGCGCCAGCAGCTTGGCTAGCGGGAGGCACAATGAGCAGTTCTTC
>TRBV3-1|TRBJ2-5|NA|NA
CASSQGRGTETQYF
TGTGCCAGCAGCCAAGGGAGAGGGACGGAGACCCAGTACTTC